Following are 8 T cell receptor beta chains from one sample sequenced in a study of T cell responses to AZD1222 COVID-19 vaccine. Assay: immunoSEQ multiplex PCR; the TCRdb copy retains only in-frame clones and omits some. The repertoire holds about 110,000 clones, with approximately 92% as singletons. The material was peripheral blood, obtained 28 days after the second AZD1222 dose. The receptors were gathered from an adult who received the AZD1222 COVID-19 vaccine.

This chain uses TRBV29-1 with TRBJ1-2; D not resolved. Between the trimmed V and J ends, which lost 4 bases and 0 bases, there was a span of 9 bases. There are 13 residues in the CDR3. From germline, CDR1 is SQVTM and CDR2 ANQGSEA. The CDR3 is CSVGIQANYGYTF. The CDR3 nucleotides are TGCAGCGTTGGGATCCAGGCTAACTATGGCTACACCTTC.

The rearrangement links TRBV6-5 to TRBJ2-7; no definite D call. V was cut by 7 bases and J by 3 bases, with 13 bases left in between. The germline CDR1 and CDR2 sequences are MNHEY and SVGAGI. This CDR3 has 13 amino acids. CDR3 loop: CASTSWSDYEQYF. The CDR3 DNA reads TGTGCCAGCACCTCTTGGTCGGACTACGAGCAGTACTTC.

The V and J genes are TRBV7-9 and TRBJ1-5, with TRBD1 matching over 11 bases. CDR1 is SEHNR and CDR2 is FQNEAQ in the germline V gene (reference sequence). The length of the CDR3 is 15 residues. J was trimmed by 7 bases and V by 5 bases; bases with no gene match: 7. The CDR3 is CASSHGQGAQQPQHF. CDR3 bases: TGTGCCAGCAGCCATGGACAGGGGGCTCAGCAGCCCCAGCATTTT. The variable domain in full, with the rest retrieved from reference TRBV7-9 and TRBJ1-5, is DTGVSQNPRHKITKRGQNVTFRCDPISEHNRLYWYRQTLGQGPEFLTYFQNEAQLEKSRLLSDRFSAERPKGSFSTLEIQRTEQGDSAMYLCASSHGQGAQQPQHFGDGTRLSIL.

The V call is TRBV6-2 or TRBV6-3, the J call TRBJ1-2; 8 nucleotides align to TRBD1. Per the germline V gene, CDR1 is MNHEY and CDR2 is SVGEGT. V gave up 6 bases and J gave up 4 bases; unmatched junction bases: 10. CDR3 length: 15 amino acids. The CDR3 loop is CASSHPDRVGYGYTF. The CDR3, as DNA: TGTGCCAGCAGCCACCCGGACAGGGTTGGCTATGGCTACACCTTC.

This clone was picked up a small number of times. The chain employs TRBV6-5 and TRBJ2-1; D is unclear. V dropped 4 bases and J dropped 3 bases, with 7 bases sitting between them. Germline V gives CDR1 MNHEY, CDR2 SVGAGI. The CDR3 is made up of 13 amino acids. The CDR3 DNA sequence: TGTGCCAGCAGTTTCAGGTTCTACAATGAGCAGTTCTTC. It translates to CASSFRFYNEQFF.

The chain couples TRBV18 to TRBJ1-3; TRBD1 matches 8 bases. The J segment lost 2 bases and the V segment lost 4 bases, leaving 1 base of the junction unmatched. CDR1 and CDR2 from the germline V gene are KGHSH and LQKENI. This CDR3 region has 14 residues. This CDR3 reads CASSLDRAGNTIYF. DNA of the CDR3: TGTGCCAGCTCACTGGACAGGGCTGGAAACACCATATATTTT.

This chain links TRBV7-2 with TRBJ1-2; 9 nucleotides line up with TRBD1. The ends lost 6 bases at V and 6 bases at J; junction bases unmatched: 11. The CDR3 contains 15 residues. CDR1 is SGHTA, CDR2 FQGNSA, per germline. The CDR3 sequence: CASSTNRDRADGYTF. The CDR3 nucleotides read TGTGCCAGCAGTACAAACCGGGACAGGGCTGATGGCTACACCTTC.

This sequence joins TRBV4-2 and TRBJ2-2; 10 bases line up with TRBD1. V gave up 1 base and J gave up 10 bases; unmatched junction bases: 9. CDR3 length equals 16 residues. Germline V gene lookup returns CDR1 LGHNA and CDR2 YNFKEQ. CDR3 bases: TGTGCCAGCAGCCAAGGGGACAGGGGTTATAAGTCGGAGCTGTTTTTT. This codes for CASSQGDRGYKSELFF.